This TCR beta chain was sequenced for a study of vaccination effects on CD4 cells after COVID-19. Study-wide points: The study enrolled few convalescent patients and sampled no early post-infection timepoints. Clones induced by infection and by vaccine showed marked clonal contraction late after vaccination.

Comments on this clone: What it recognizes is unknown.

Antigen-specific CD4+ T cells expanded by the ViraFEST assay with viral peptide pools were then sequenced. Around day 10 of culture, CD4+ T cells were separated out. Two-dose BNT162b2 or mRNA-1273 vaccination was given to participants. On days 3 and 7, fresh IL-2 medium replaced half the medium. TCRdb's table, derived via immunoSEQ multiplex PCR, lists solely in-frame clones and lacks some. This table has 30,000 to 40,000 clones, 55% to 70% appearing once. The starting material was CD4+ T cells from PBMCs cultured with SARS-CoV-2 spike peptides, obtained after COVID-19 vaccination. The clonotype was recovered from a human donor who received a COVID-19 vaccine.

Here the CDR3 DNA reads TGTGCCAGTAGTATAGGGACAGGGGAAAGGTACGAGCAGTACTTC. Translation: CASSIGTGERYEQYF. The chain links TRBV19 to TRBJ2-7; TRBD1 agrees at 9 bases. Germline-derived CDR1 and CDR2 are LNHDA and SQIVND (reference sequence). The J segment lost 4 bases and the V segment lost 1 base, leaving 5 bases of the junction unmatched. CDR3 length: 15 residues. The full variable domain, rest sourced from reference TRBV19 and TRBJ2-7, is DGGITQSPKYLFRKEGQNVTLSCEQNLNHDAMYWYRQDPGQGLRLIYYSQIVNDFQKGDIAEGYSVSREKKESFPLTVTSAQKNPTAFYLCASSIGTGERYEQYFGPGTRLTVT.